This TCR beta chain was observed in a study of T cell responses to AZD1222 COVID-19 vaccine. Study observations and caveats: The study reported that nearly half of spike-specific TCRs target unmutated variant regions.

To note about this clone: Its target is not known.

Sequencing was performed with immunoSEQ multiplex PCR; in TCRdb, only in-frame clones are kept and a portion is missing. Among about 120,000 clones listed, over 75% were seen once. V lost 6 bases, J lost 7 bases, and 28 bases lay in between. Germline V gives CDR1 MNHEY, CDR2 SMNVEV (reference sequence). This CDR3 is 18 amino acids long. The chain combines TRBV27 with TRBJ1-5; D possibly corresponds to TRBD1 (6 bases). The TCR originated in an adult in good health. The material sequenced was peripheral blood, taken on day 0 of AZD1222 vaccination. CDR3 protein: CASSLGGGFGSTGQPQHF. CDR3 DNA sequence: TGTGCCAGCAGCCTAGGGGGAGGTTTTGGGTCCACGGGACAGCCCCAGCATTTT.